In its sample, the clone carrying this T cell receptor beta chain was seen a few times. This CDR3 region has 11 residues. With 3 bases removed from V and 5 bases from J, the gap between germline ends came to 4 bases. CDR1 and CDR2 from the germline V gene are MNHNY and SVGAGI (reference sequence). The data derive from a study of blood T cell repertoires in COVID-19. Study-wide context: Collection of acute and convalescent COVID-19 samples took place in the United States, Italy and Spain. In each case, the material was cDNA or gDNA derived from T cells, B-cell-depleted T cells, or PBMCs.

Original methodology: Amplification of reference gene primers provided the estimated nucleated cell counts. Profiled with immunoSEQ multiplex PCR; TCRdb holds only in-frame clones, not every one. The V and J calls and clone size are taken from that table; D and trimming were inferred from the DNA. The table records a few hundred thousand clones, approximately 85% of them present only once. This TCR was recovered from a woman aged 70 to 79 with acute or convalescent COVID-19. Specimen: peripheral blood. The J gene is TRBJ2-5, the V gene TRBV6-6; D call uncertain. CDR3 sequence (DNA): TGTGCCAGCAGTTATCAGGAGACCCAGTACTTC. Translated: CASSYQETQYF.